Following are 30 T cell receptor beta chains from one sample sequenced in a study of T cell responses to AZD1222 COVID-19 vaccine. Using immunoSEQ multiplex PCR, the repertoire was profiled, and TCRdb retains in-frame clones only, with some absent. This table has more than 85,000 clones, around four fifths appearing once. The sequenced sample was peripheral blood, obtained on day 0 of AZD1222 vaccination. The receptors were gathered from an adult in good health.

The chain combines TRBV24-1 with TRBJ2-5; TRBD1 matches 10 bases. There are 17 residues in the CDR3. V was clipped by 5 bases and J by 0 bases; unmatched bases: 8. Looked up from germline, CDR1 is KGHDR and CDR2 is SFDVKD. The CDR3 here is CATSGRDRGPDQETQYF. CDR3 nucleotide sequence: TGTGCCACCAGTGGAAGGGACAGGGGTCCCGACCAAGAGACCCAGTACTTC.

This clone has only a few counts. The chain couples TRBV28 to TRBJ2-1, with 16 positions matching TRBD2. V lost 7 bases, J lost 5 bases, and 20 bases stayed unmatched. The CDR3 consists of 21 residues. Germline CDR1 and CDR2: MDHEN and SYDVKM. The CDR3 DNA is TGTGCCAGCAAGTGGGTTCCCGGGACTAGCGGGAGGGCCGGGTTTCACAATGAGCAGTTCTTC. It is translated as CASKWVPGTSGRAGFHNEQFF.

This chain joins TRBV7-9 and TRBJ2-7, with D tentatively TRBD1 (5 bases). This CDR3 comprises 15 residues. Germline values: CDR1 SEHNR, CDR2 FQNEAQ (reference sequence). Trimming removed 4 bases from V and 3 bases from J, with 16 bases in between. Here the CDR3 DNA reads TGTGCCAGCAGCTCCCATCAGGGATTGGGCTACGAGCAGTACTTC. Residues: CASSSHQGLGYEQYF.

The CDR3 DNA reads as TGTGCCAGCAGTTTCTCAGGGACGGGAGGCTACACCTTC. Translating gives CASSFSGTGGYTF. This chain joins TRBV6-2 or TRBV6-3 and TRBJ1-2; D perhaps matches TRBD1 (5 bases). The CDR3 spans 13 residues. The V end was cut by 4 bases, the J end by 8 bases, with 14 bases between. Germline-derived CDR1 and CDR2 are MNHEY and SVGEGT.

The chain employs TRBV6-1 and TRBJ2-5; D is perhaps TRBD2 (6 bases). The CDR3 runs 15 residues. Germline assignment: CDR1 MNHNS and CDR2 SASEGT. V was clipped by 4 bases and J by 3 bases, with 15 bases between them. The CDR3 region has the DNA TGTGCCAGCAGTGGAATGGGCAGGAGGGAAGAGACCCAGTACTTC. Residues: CASSGMGRREETQYF.

The rearrangement uses TRBV6-4 and TRBJ2-2; TRBD2 aligns across 10 bases. CDR1 is MRHNA and CDR2 is SNTAGT in the germline V gene. The V and J ends lost 6 bases and 3 bases, in that order; junction bases with no gene match: 1. CDR3 size: 14 residues. CDR3 coding DNA: TGTGCCAGCAGCGGACTAGCGGACACCGGGGAGCTGTTTTTT. This encodes CASSGLADTGELFF.

CDR3: CSVAPSANTGELFF. DNA of the CDR3: TGCAGCGTTGCCCCTAGCGCCAACACCGGGGAGCTGTTTTTT. This chain joins TRBV29-1 and TRBJ2-2; possible D gene TRBD2, 6 bases. V dropped 4 bases and J dropped 2 bases, with 11 bases sitting between them. CDR3 length: 14 amino acids. Germline V gene sequence: CDR1 SQVTM, CDR2 ANQGSEA.

This clone was detected only a few times. This chain joins TRBV7-2 and TRBJ1-4; D is unclear. CDR3 size: 15 residues. V lost 5 bases and J lost 0, with 10 bases in between. The germline gives CDR1 SGHTA, CDR2 FQGNSA. CDR3: CASSTNSATNEKLFF. CDR3 coding DNA: TGTGCCAGCAGCACTAACAGTGCAACTAATGAAAAACTGTTTTTT.

The rearrangement links TRBV28 to TRBJ1-5; D gene unclear. With 5 bases removed from V and 0 bases from J, the gap between germline ends came to 17 bases. Per germline, CDR1 MDHEN and CDR2 SYDVKM. The length of the CDR3 is 17 residues. The CDR3 DNA follows: TGTGCCAGCAGTCCAGTCTCGGAGCGCTATAGCAATCAGCCCCAGCATTTT. Translated, it gives CASSPVSERYSNQPQHF.

The genes are TRBV6-2 or TRBV6-3 and TRBJ2-7, with no clear D. Trimming pared 4 bases from V and 3 bases from J, leaving 10 bases between. The CDR3 totals 13 residues. CDR1 and CDR2 (germline): MNHEY, SVGEGT. The CDR3 nucleotides are TGTGCCAGCAGTTTCCGAAGATACTACGAGCAGTACTTC. It translates to CASSFRRYYEQYF.

The chain carries TRBV5-1 and TRBJ2-1; TRBD2 matches at 9 bases. Germline CDR1 is SGHRS and CDR2 is YFSETQ. Losses at the gene ends were 0 bases for V and 5 bases for J; bases not matched to a gene: 6. The CDR3 spans 16 residues. The CDR3 bases are TGCGCCAGCAGCTTGGCGCAGACTAGCGGCAACAATGAGCAGTTCTTC. This sequence encodes CASSLAQTSGNNEQFF. The variable domain in full, completed from reference TRBV5-1 and TRBJ2-1, reads KAGVTQTPRYLIKTRGQQVTLSCSPISGHRSVSWYQQTPGQGLQFLFEYFSETQRNKGNFPGRFSGRQFSNSRSEMNVSTLELGDSALYLCASSLAQTSGNNEQFFGPGTRLTVL.

The chain couples TRBV19 to TRBJ1-5; 9 nucleotides match TRBD1. The length of the CDR3 is 14 residues. Germline V gene sequence: CDR1 LNHDA, CDR2 SQIVND (reference sequence). Trimming at V came to 4 bases and at J to 4 bases, leaving 2 bases not matched to a gene. As DNA, the CDR3 is TGTGCCAGTAGTACGACAGGGGGAAATCAGCCCCAGCATTTT. Translating it yields CASSTTGGNQPQHF. The full variable domain, in which reference TRBV19 and TRBJ1-5 provide the parts outside the CDR3, is DGGITQSPKYLFRKEGQNVTLSCEQNLNHDAMYWYRQDPGQGLRLIYYSQIVNDFQKGDIAEGYSVSREKKESFPLTVTSAQKNPTAFYLCASSTTGGNQPQHFGDGTRLSIL.

V and J are TRBV7-9 and TRBJ1-2; no definite D call. The CDR3 runs to 14 residues. The germline CDR1 and CDR2 sequences are SEHNR and FQNEAQ (reference sequence). V was shortened by 4 bases and J by 3 bases, with 12 bases between the two germline ends. The chain's CDR3 is CASSSSIGDYGYTF. CDR3 bases: TGTGCCAGCAGCTCTTCCATCGGGGACTATGGCTACACCTTC.

This clone has a handful of counts. This chain uses TRBV18 with TRBJ2-2; D gene unclear. V gave up 3 bases and J gave up 13 bases, with 12 bases separating them. The CDR3 runs 12 residues. Germline CDR1 reads KGHSH; CDR2 reads LQKENI. The CDR3 sequence is CASSPYSTGLFF. The CDR3 nucleotides read TGTGCCAGCTCACCGTACTCAACGGGGCTGTTTTTT. Full variable domain (missing parts from reference TRBV18 and TRBJ2-2): NAGVMQNPRHLVRRRGQEARLRCSPMKGHSHVYWYRQLPEEGLKFMVYLQKENIIDESGMPKERFSAEFPKEGPSILRIQQVVRGDSAAYFCASSPYSTGLFFGEGSRLTVL.

This sequence joins TRBV30 and TRBJ2-2; D is ambiguous. CDR3 length: 12 amino acids. Trimming stripped 2 bases from V and 4 bases from J, with 5 bases between. Germline CDR1 GTSNPN, CDR2 SVGIG (reference sequence). The CDR3 DNA reads TGTGCCTGGAGTAGGCTCACCGGGGAGCTGTTTTTT. This encodes CAWSRLTGELFF.

The gene calls are TRBV30 and TRBJ2-7, with TRBD2 identical over 8 bases. CDR3 size: 14 residues. CDR1 is GTSNPN and CDR2 is SVGIG in the germline V gene (reference sequence). Trimming removed 5 bases from V and 0 bases from J; junction bases left unmatched: 6. For the CDR3, the DNA is TGTGCCTGGGGGGCGGGGGGTAGCTCCTACGAGCAGTACTTC. This translates into CAWGAGGSSYEQYF. The complete variable domain, with remaining parts taken from reference TRBV30 and TRBJ2-7, reads SQTIHQWPATLVQPVGSPLSLECTVEGTSNPNLYWYRQAAGRGLQLLFYSVGIGQISSEVPQNLSASRPQDRQFILSSKKLLLSDSGFYLCAWGAGGSSYEQYFGPGTRLTVT.

V gene TRBV2 combines with J gene TRBJ1-1; D gene ambiguous. V was cut by 7 bases and J by 1 base, with 7 bases left in between. Germline CDR1 and CDR2: SNHLY and FYNNEI. The CDR3 totals 12 residues. CDR3 residues: CASTRTNTEAFF. CDR3 bases: TGTGCCAGCACTAGAACGAACACTGAAGCTTTCTTT.

Comment on this clone: At one end the junction does not follow the germline gene, possibly because of a read error. The same CDR3 is also encoded by other DNA sequences in this sample. The CDR3 region is CASSGTAAGEQYF. DNA for the CDR3: TGTGCTAGTAGTGGGACGGCGGCGGGCGAGCAGTACTTC. V and J are TRBV19 and TRBJ2-7; D tentatively fits TRBD1 or TRBD2 (5 bases each). CDR1 and CDR2 from the germline V gene are LNHDA and SQIVND (reference sequence). This CDR3 region has 13 residues.

A single count supports this clone. This chain connects TRBV30 to TRBJ1-1; D is undetermined. Trimming stripped 1 base from V and 1 base from J, with 10 bases between. CDR1 and CDR2 from the germline V gene are GTSNPN and SVGIG (reference sequence). The CDR3 consists of 14 residues. The CDR3 coding sequence is TGTGCCTGGAGTGGCAACCTCCAGAACACTGAAGCTTTCTTT. Its protein is CAWSGNLQNTEAFF.

This clone was seen only once. The genes are TRBV3-1 (or the pseudogene TRBV3-2) and TRBJ2-5, with 7 bases that match TRBD1. Germline values: CDR1 LGHDT, CDR2 YNNKEL (reference sequence). This CDR3 is 14 amino acids long. Trimming removed 4 bases from V and 2 bases from J; junction bases left unmatched: 4. The CDR3 is CASSPRTGQETQYF. The CDR3, as DNA: TGTGCCAGCAGCCCCAGGACAGGACAAGAGACCCAGTACTTC.

V gene TRBV11-2 combines with J gene TRBJ2-1, with unresolved D. CDR1 and CDR2 from the germline V gene are SGHAT and FQNNGV. CDR3 length equals 13 residues. Trimming cost V 0 bases and J 5 bases, with 5 bases left between them. The CDR3 bases are TGTGCCAGCAGCTTAGATAAACACAATGAGCAGTTCTTC. Encoded protein: CASSLDKHNEQFF.

The J gene is TRBJ2-3, the V gene TRBV11-2; 8 bases align to TRBD2. This CDR3 has 15 amino acids. V was clipped by 1 base and J by 2 bases; unmatched bases: 2. The germline V gene encodes CDR1 SGHAT and CDR2 FQNNGV. CDR3 sequence: CASSLGSGNTDTQYF. Written as DNA, the CDR3 is TGTGCCAGCAGCTTAGGTAGCGGGAACACAGATACGCAGTATTTT.

The chain is built from TRBV12-3 or TRBV12-4 and TRBJ2-7, with D tentatively TRBD1 (6 bases). Deletions cut 5 bases from V and 7 bases from J, with 15 bases between. There are 13 residues in the CDR3. The CDR3 DNA is TGTGCCAGCAGTCGCAGGGGAACGGGGGAGCAGTACTTC. Translation gives CASSRRGTGEQYF.

The gene calls are TRBV3-1 (or the pseudogene TRBV3-2) and TRBJ2-2; D is unclear. Deletions cut 7 bases from V and 2 bases from J, with 14 bases between. The CDR3 covers 15 residues. The germline V gene encodes CDR1 LGHDT and CDR2 YNNKEL (reference sequence). In DNA, the CDR3 is TGTGCCAGCACCCTAGGCAGTTCCAACACCGGGGAGCTGTTTTTT. The encoded protein is CASTLGSSNTGELFF.

The V call is TRBV5-1, the J call TRBJ1-1; D remains unclear. The CDR3 is 15 residues long. The V and J ends lost 2 bases and 4 bases respectively, with 15 bases between them. Germline loops: CDR1 SGHRS, CDR2 YFSETQ. The CDR3 DNA is TGCGCCAGCAGCTTTGGTGGAGGGTTCGGCACTGAAGCTTTCTTT. It is translated as CASSFGGGFGTEAFF.

DNA of the CDR3: TGTGCCATTCGACAGGGAAGGGAACAGCCCCAGCATTTT. It translates to CAIRQGREQPQHF. The chain employs TRBV10-3 and TRBJ1-5; TRBD1 matches at 7 bases. The CDR3 covers 13 residues. The junction had 9 bases not matched to a gene; V was cut back by 9 bases and J by 7 bases. Germline assignment: CDR1 ENHRY and CDR2 SYGVKD.

The rearrangement uses TRBV3-1 (or the pseudogene TRBV3-2) and TRBJ2-7, with 7 bases fitting TRBD1. The CDR3 is made up of 12 amino acids. Germline assignment: CDR1 LGHDT and CDR2 YNNKEL (reference sequence). V gave up 4 bases and J gave up 4 bases; unmatched junction bases: 1. CDR3 bases: TGTGCCAGCAGCCCGACAGGGTACGAGCAGTACTTC. Protein product: CASSPTGYEQYF.

V usage is TRBV12-2 and J usage is TRBJ2-7; no check of the table's D call, TRBD1, against the DNA was made. TRBV12-2 is reported as a pseudogene. The CDR3 covers 17 residues. The CDR3 coding sequence is TGTGCAAGTCGCTCCTCCCGGCGGACAGGCTCAACCTACGAGCAGTACTTC. As protein: CASRSSRRTGSTYEQYF.

The chain links TRBV11-3 to TRBJ1-1; D may be TRBD1 (6 bases). CDR3 length: 13 amino acids. Trimming cost V 4 bases and J 1 base, with 7 bases left between them. Per germline, CDR1 SGHNT and CDR2 YENEEA. CDR3 sequence reads: CASSSTGNTEAFF. CDR3 nucleotides: TGTGCCAGCAGCTCGACAGGGAACACTGAAGCTTTCTTT.

In its sample, this clone was seen a few times. The chain is built from TRBV5-3 and TRBJ2-1; 12 bases are shared with TRBD1. TRBV5-3 is filed as an ORF, its function uncertain. This CDR3 comprises 16 residues. Trimming removed 4 bases from V and 6 bases from J; junction bases left unmatched: 8. CDR3 DNA sequence: TGTGCCAGAAGCGCGGAGGGACAGGGGGCGCCCAATGAGCAGTTCTTC. Its protein product is CARSAEGQGAPNEQFF.